This TCR beta chain was recorded in a study of metastatic and nonmetastatic thyroid tumors. TCRdb re-called clones via MiXCR from the PCR reads. The table lists roughly 20,000 clones, 28% of them singletons. Germline V gene sequence: CDR1 SEHNR, CDR2 FQNEAQ (reference sequence). The V and J ends lost 5 bases and 0 bases respectively, with 10 bases between them. The CDR3 has 14 residues. No treatment had been given to any patient before thyroid surgery. V usage is TRBV7-9 and J usage is TRBJ1-1, with D tentatively TRBD1 (6 bases). Sequencing was performed on tumor tissue. The TCR comes from a male donor with papillary thyroid cancer or a benign thyroid nodule (not recorded which). Some clones in this sample may be carry-over from other donors' samples. CDR3 in amino acids: CASSRGALNTEAFF. In DNA form, the CDR3 reads TGTGCCAGCAGCCGGGGGGCTTTGAACACTGAAGCTTTCTTT.